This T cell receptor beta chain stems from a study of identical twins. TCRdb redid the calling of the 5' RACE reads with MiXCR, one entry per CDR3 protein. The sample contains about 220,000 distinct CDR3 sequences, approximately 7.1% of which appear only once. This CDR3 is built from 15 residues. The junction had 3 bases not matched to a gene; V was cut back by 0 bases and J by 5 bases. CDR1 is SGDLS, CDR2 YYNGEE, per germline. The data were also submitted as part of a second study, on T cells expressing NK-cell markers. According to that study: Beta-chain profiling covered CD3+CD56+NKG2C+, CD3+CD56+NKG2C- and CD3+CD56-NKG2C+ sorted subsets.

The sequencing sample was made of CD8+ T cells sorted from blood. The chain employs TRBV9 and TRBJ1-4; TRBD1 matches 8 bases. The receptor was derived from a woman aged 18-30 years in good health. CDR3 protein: CASSVEGQANEKLFF. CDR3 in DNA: TGTGCCAGCAGCGTAGAGGGACAGGCAAATGAAAAACTGTTTTTT. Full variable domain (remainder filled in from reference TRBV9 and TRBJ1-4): DSGVTQTPKHLITATGQRVTLRCSPRSGDLSVYWYQQSLDQGLQFLIQYYNGEERAKGNILERFSAQQFPDLHSELNLSSLELGDSALYFCASSVEGQANEKLFFGSGTQLSVL.